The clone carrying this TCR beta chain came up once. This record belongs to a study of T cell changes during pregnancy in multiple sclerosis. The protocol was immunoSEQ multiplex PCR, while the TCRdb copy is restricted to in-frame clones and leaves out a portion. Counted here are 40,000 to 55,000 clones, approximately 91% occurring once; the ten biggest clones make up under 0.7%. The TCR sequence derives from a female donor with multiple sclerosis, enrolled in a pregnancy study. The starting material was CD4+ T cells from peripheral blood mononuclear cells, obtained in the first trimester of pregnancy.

The CDR3 nucleotides are TGTGCCAGCAGCGTAGGGGTAGCAGCAGATACGCAGTATTTT. Translating gives CASSVGVAADTQYF. The chain recombines TRBV9 with TRBJ2-3; no definite D call. The CDR3 totals 14 residues. In germline, CDR1 is SGDLS, CDR2 YYNGEE. V was shortened by 0 bases and J by 4 bases, with 9 bases between the two germline ends.